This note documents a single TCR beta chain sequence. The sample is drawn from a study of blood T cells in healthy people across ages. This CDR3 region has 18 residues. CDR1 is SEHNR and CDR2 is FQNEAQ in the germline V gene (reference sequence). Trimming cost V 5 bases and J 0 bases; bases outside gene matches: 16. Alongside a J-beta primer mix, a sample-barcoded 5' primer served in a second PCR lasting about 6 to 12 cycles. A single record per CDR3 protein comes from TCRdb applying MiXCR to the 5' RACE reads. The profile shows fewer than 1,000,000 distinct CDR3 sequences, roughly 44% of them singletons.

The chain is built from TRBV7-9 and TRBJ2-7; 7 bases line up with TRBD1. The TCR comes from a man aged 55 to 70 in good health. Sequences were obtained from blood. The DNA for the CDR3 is TGTGCCAGCAGCCCAAAACGTTCGTGGGGACAGAGCTCCTACGAGCAGTACTTC. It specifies CASSPKRSWGQSSYEQYF.